Listed here is a single T cell receptor (beta chain). These data belong to a study of OX40 agonist ivuxolimab in advanced cancers. TCRdb keeps only in-frame clones here, not all; method: immunoSEQ multiplex PCR. This repertoire shows around 70,000 clones, approximately 88% found once; its top ten account for about 1%. The sequenced sample was CD4+ or CD8+ T cells sorted from blood, obtained in a trial of the OX40 agonist ivuxolimab. This clonotype was sampled from an adult with an advanced solid tumor such as melanoma, head and neck, liver or kidney cancer.

The DNA for the CDR3 is TGTGCCAGCAGACGTCCGGGGGGGAGCGAGGTTACGCAGTATTTT. Protein sequence: CASRRPGGSEVTQYF. This rearrangement joins TRBV7-2 to TRBJ2-3; 8 nucleotides agree with TRBD2. In germline, CDR1 is SGHTA, CDR2 FQGNSA. Losses at the gene ends were 6 bases for V and 8 bases for J; bases not matched to a gene: 13. The CDR3 extends over 15 amino acids. The whole variable domain, remainder taken from reference TRBV7-2 and TRBJ2-3, is GAGVSQSPSNKVTEKGKDVELRCDPISGHTALYWYRQSLGQGLEFLIYFQGNSAPDKSGLPSDRFSAERTGGSVSTLTIQRTQQEDSAVYLCASRRPGGSEVTQYFGPGTRLTVL.